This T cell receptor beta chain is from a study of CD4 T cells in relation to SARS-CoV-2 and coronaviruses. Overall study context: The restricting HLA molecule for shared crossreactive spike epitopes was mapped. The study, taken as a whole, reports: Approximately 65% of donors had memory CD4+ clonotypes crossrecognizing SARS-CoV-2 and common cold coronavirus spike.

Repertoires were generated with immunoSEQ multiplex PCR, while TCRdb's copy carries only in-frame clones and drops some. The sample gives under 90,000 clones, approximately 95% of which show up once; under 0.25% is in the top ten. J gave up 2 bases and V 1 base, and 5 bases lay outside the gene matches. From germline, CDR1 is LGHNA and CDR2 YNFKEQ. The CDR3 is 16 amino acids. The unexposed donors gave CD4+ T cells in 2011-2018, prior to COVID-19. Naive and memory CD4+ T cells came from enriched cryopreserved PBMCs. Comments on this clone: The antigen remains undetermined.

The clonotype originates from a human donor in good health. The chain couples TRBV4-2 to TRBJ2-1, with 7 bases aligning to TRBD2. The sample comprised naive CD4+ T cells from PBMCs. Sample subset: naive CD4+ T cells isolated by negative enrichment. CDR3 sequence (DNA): TGTGCCAGCAGCCAAGGACGAGCGGGACCCTACAATGAGCAGTTCTTC. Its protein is CASSQGRAGPYNEQFF.